A selection of T cell receptor beta chains follows, all from one sample in a study of Ad26.COV2.S vaccination and SARS-CoV-2 variants. Assay used: immunoSEQ multiplex PCR; TCRdb lists only in-frame clones, some missing. The table includes a few hundred thousand clones, roughly 91% detected once. The sample in question was peripheral blood, obtained in a trial of Ad26.COV2.S vaccine versus placebo. These receptors were taken from a person aged 18 to 59 who received the Ad26.COV2.S COVID-19 vaccine or a placebo. Each CDR3 is given with its conserved first and last residue. D genes are given only for firm matches. The size field is filled for only some rows; it gives once, few, many or a size class.

abundance: NA
v_gene: TRBV6-6
j_gene: TRBJ1-2
d_gene: NA
CDR3nt: TGTGCCAGCAGCGCAAGACAGGTCCGACTGTATGGCTACACCTTC
CDR3aa: CASSARQVRLYGYTF

abundance: once
v_gene: TRBV14
j_gene: TRBJ2-7
d_gene: NA
CDR3nt: TGTGCCAGCAGCCAAGGCCAGGGACCCTACGAGCAGTACTTC
CDR3aa: CASSQGQGPYEQYF

abundance: NA
v_gene: TRBV30
j_gene: TRBJ2-3
d_gene: TRBD2
CDR3nt: TGTGCCCGGACTAGCGGGGCTAGCACAGATACGCAGTATTTT
CDR3aa: CARTSGASTDTQYF

abundance: NA
v_gene: TRBV29-1
j_gene: TRBJ2-7
d_gene: NA
CDR3nt: TGCAGCGTTAGCGGAGGCGGGTCCTACGAGCAGTACTTC
CDR3aa: CSVSGGGSYEQYF

abundance: NA
v_gene: TRBV21-1
j_gene: TRBJ1-4
d_gene: NA
CDR3nt: TGTGCCAGCAGCACAGGACAGGGGCGCGACAATGAAAAACTGTTTTTT
CDR3aa: CASSTGQGRDNEKLFF

abundance: NA
v_gene: TRBV18
j_gene: TRBJ2-5
d_gene: NA
CDR3nt: TGTGCCAGCTCACCGGACGGGGTCCAAGAGACCCAGTACTTC
CDR3aa: CASSPDGVQETQYF

abundance: NA
v_gene: TRBV5-1
j_gene: TRBJ1-4
d_gene: NA
CDR3nt: TGCGCCAGCAGCCCTTGGGAACCGAATGAAAAACTGTTTTTT
CDR3aa: CASSPWEPNEKLFF

abundance: NA
v_gene: TRBV7-2
j_gene: TRBJ2-1
d_gene: TRBD2
CDR3nt: TGTGCCAGCAGCTTTGGTAGCGGGAGTAGCGAGCAGTTCTTC
CDR3aa: CASSFGSGSSEQFF

abundance: few
v_gene: TRBV4-2
j_gene: TRBJ1-3
d_gene: NA
CDR3nt: TGTGCCAGCAGCCAAGTCAGCCGTTACTCTGGAAACACCATATATTTT
CDR3aa: CASSQVSRYSGNTIYF

abundance: NA
v_gene: TRBV2
j_gene: TRBJ2-7
d_gene: NA
CDR3nt: TGTGCCAGCAGTGACATGGATGAATACGAGCAGTACTTC
CDR3aa: CASSDMDEYEQYF

abundance: NA
v_gene: TRBV27
j_gene: TRBJ2-5
d_gene: TRBD1
CDR3nt: TGTGCCAGCAATCAGGGACAGCAAGAGACCCAGTACTTC
CDR3aa: CASNQGQQETQYF

abundance: NA
v_gene: TRBV15
j_gene: TRBJ1-5
d_gene: TRBD1
CDR3nt: TGTGCCACCAGCAGAGATTATGTAACAGGGGGGAGAGGGATCAATCAGCCCCAGCATTTT
CDR3aa: CATSRDYVTGGRGINQPQHF

abundance: few
v_gene: TRBV18
j_gene: TRBJ2-7
d_gene: NA
CDR3nt: TGTGCCAGCTCACCAAACTGGGACGAGCAGTACTTC
CDR3aa: CASSPNWDEQYF

abundance: NA
v_gene: TRBV5-1
j_gene: TRBJ2-7
d_gene: TRBD2
CDR3nt: TGCGCCAGCAGCACGTCAGCGGGGACCACCTACGAGCAGTACTTC
CDR3aa: CASSTSAGTTYEQYF

abundance: NA
v_gene: TRBV9
j_gene: TRBJ2-3
d_gene: TRBD1
CDR3nt: TGTGCCAGCAGCGTGGAAAGGGGGCGCGGCACAGATACGCAGTATTTT
CDR3aa: CASSVERGRGTDTQYF

abundance: NA
v_gene: TRBV5-1
j_gene: TRBJ2-2
d_gene: TRBD2
CDR3nt: TGCGCCAGCAGCTTGGAGGTCCGGAAGGCGGGACTAGACACCGGGGAGCTGTTTTTT
CDR3aa: CASSLEVRKAGLDTGELFF

abundance: once
v_gene: TRBV3-1/TRBV3-2
j_gene: TRBJ2-1
d_gene: TRBD2
CDR3nt: TGTGCCAGCAGCCAAACCACTAGCGGGAGGGGTAATGAGCAGTTCTTC
CDR3aa: CASSQTTSGRGNEQFF

abundance: NA
v_gene: TRBV27
j_gene: TRBJ1-2
d_gene: TRBD1
CDR3nt: TGTGCCAGCAGTTTCCAGGGGGCCCGGGGCTATGGCTACACCTTC
CDR3aa: CASSFQGARGYGYTF

abundance: once
v_gene: TRBV7-9
j_gene: TRBJ2-1
d_gene: NA
CDR3nt: TGTGCCAGCAGCCTTCAGGGGTGGACCTACAATGAGCAGTTCTTC
CDR3aa: CASSLQGWTYNEQFF

abundance: NA
v_gene: TRBV19
j_gene: TRBJ1-2
d_gene: NA
CDR3nt: TGTGCCAGTAGGAGGGCGGAAGGCTACACCTTC
CDR3aa: CASRRAEGYTF

abundance: NA
v_gene: TRBV5-4
j_gene: TRBJ1-3
d_gene: NA
CDR3nt: TGTGCCAGCAGCTTAGATGCACTTCCGGGTGCGGGAAACACCATATATTTT
CDR3aa: CASSLDALPGAGNTIYF

abundance: NA
v_gene: TRBV4-3
j_gene: TRBJ2-5
d_gene: NA
CDR3nt: TGCACCAGCAGCCAAGAAAGAGGGCTAGCGCAGGTCGGCCAAGAGACCCAGTACTTC
CDR3aa: CTSSQERGLAQVGQETQYF

abundance: few
v_gene: TRBV4-1
j_gene: TRBJ1-2
d_gene: TRBD1
CDR3nt: TGCGCCAGCAGCCACAAGGAAAATGGACAGGGCGGCACCTTC
CDR3aa: CASSHKENGQGGTF

abundance: once
v_gene: TRBV5-1
j_gene: TRBJ2-6
d_gene: NA
CDR3nt: TGCGCCAGCAGCTTGGAGGTGGCAAAGACTGGGGCCAACGTCCTGACTTTC
CDR3aa: CASSLEVAKTGANVLTF